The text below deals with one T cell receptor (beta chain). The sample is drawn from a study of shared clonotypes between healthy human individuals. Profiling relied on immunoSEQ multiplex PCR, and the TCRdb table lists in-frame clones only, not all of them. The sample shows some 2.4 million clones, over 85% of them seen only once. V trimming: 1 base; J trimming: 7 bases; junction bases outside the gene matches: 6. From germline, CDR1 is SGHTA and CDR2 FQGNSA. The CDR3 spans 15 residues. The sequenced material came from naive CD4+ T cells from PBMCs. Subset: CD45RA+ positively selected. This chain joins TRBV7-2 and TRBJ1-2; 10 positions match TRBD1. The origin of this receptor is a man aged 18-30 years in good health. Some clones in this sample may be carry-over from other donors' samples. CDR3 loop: CASSLEGQGKFGYTF. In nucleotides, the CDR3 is TGTGCCAGCAGCTTAGAGGGACAGGGGAAGTTTGGCTACACCTTC.